Shown below are 20 T cell receptor beta chains from a single sample sequenced in a study of shared clonotypes between healthy human individuals. Sequencing was performed with immunoSEQ multiplex PCR; in TCRdb, only in-frame clones are kept and a portion is missing. Found here are under 1 million clones, 80% to 95% of them singletons; the top ten hold about 25%. CD45RO-negative CD8 cells positively selected for CCR7 made up the naive population, which excluded terminally differentiated effector memory CD45RA+ cells. The material sequenced was naive CD8+ T cells sorted from blood. The source of these receptors is a man younger than 40 in good health.

V is TRBV27 and J is TRBJ2-1; 8 bases align to TRBD2. Germline V gene sequence: CDR1 MNHEY, CDR2 SMNVEV (reference sequence). This CDR3 comprises 16 residues. Germline trimming cut 5 bases from V and 5 bases from J; bases unmatched to any gene: 11. The CDR3 DNA is TGTGCCAGCAGTACGCCCCGGGGGGGCGCTAACAATGAGCAGTTCTTC. The encoded protein is CASSTPRGGANNEQFF.

The chain uses TRBV28 and TRBJ2-3; D call uncertain. CDR3 length equals 15 residues. Germline V gene lookup returns CDR1 MDHEN and CDR2 SYDVKM. Trimming took off 4 bases at V and 2 bases at J, with 13 bases between the two ends. CDR3 DNA: TGTGCCAGCAGTTCACGGACCTTAGACACAGATACGCAGTATTTT. This gives the protein CASSSRTLDTDTQYF. Full variable domain (remainder filled in from reference TRBV28 and TRBJ2-3): DVKVTQSSRYLVKRTGEKVFLECVQDMDHENMFWYRQDPGLGLRLIYFSYDVKMKEKGDIPEGYSVSREKKERFSLILESASTNQTSMYLCASSSRTLDTDTQYFGPGTRLTVL.

The chain employs TRBV6-1 and TRBJ2-3; a weak D match, TRBD1 (5 bases). Trimming removed 1 base from V and 3 bases from J, with 8 bases in between. CDR3 length equals 14 residues. Germline values: CDR1 MNHNS, CDR2 SASEGT. The CDR3 bases are TGTGCCAGCAGTGAAGTGACAGTGACAGATACGCAGTATTTT. It specifies CASSEVTVTDTQYF.

The V call is TRBV9, the J call TRBJ1-2; D remains ambiguous. The germline gives CDR1 SGDLS, CDR2 YYNGEE. CDR3 length equals 14 residues. The V end lost 5 bases, the J end lost 3 bases, and 14 bases lay between the germline ends. CDR3 in amino acids: CASRDGPGDYGYTF. In DNA, the CDR3 is TGTGCCAGCAGGGATGGTCCGGGAGACTATGGCTACACCTTC.

DNA for the CDR3: TGTGCCAGCAGTCCGACGACAGCGTGGGGCGTTGAGAACACTGAAGCTTTCTTT. Residues: CASSPTTAWGVENTEAFF. The V gene is TRBV28, the J gene TRBJ1-1; D might be TRBD1 (5 bases). CDR3 length: 18 residues. The germline V and J ends were trimmed by 5 bases and 1 base, with 23 bases remaining between them. Per germline, CDR1 MDHEN and CDR2 SYDVKM.

This clone was seen a handful of times. The chain joins TRBV30 to TRBJ2-1; 9 bases line up with TRBD1. V was clipped by 5 bases and J by 6 bases; unmatched bases: 8. Germline V CDR1 and CDR2: GTSNPN, SVGIG (reference sequence). This CDR3 contains 14 residues. In DNA, the CDR3 is TGTGCCTGGGCCGCCGGGACAGGGTTCAATGAGCAGTTCTTC. Translation: CAWAAGTGFNEQFF.

With respect to this clone: Germline is not matched at one junction end, which may reflect a read error. The chain couples TRBV7-7 to TRBJ2-3; no definite D call. The germline V gene encodes CDR1 SSHAT and CDR2 FNYEAQ (reference sequence). The CDR3 is 15 amino acids. The CDR3 loop reads CASSLGFRYTDTQYF. In nucleotides, the CDR3 is TGTGCTAGCAGCTTAGGATTCAGGTACACAGATACGCAGTATTTT.

J is TRBJ1-2 and V is TRBV23-1, with a possible D match to TRBD1 (5 bases). TRBV23-1 is identified as an open reading frame with a role that is uncertain. CDR3 length: 15 residues. The ends were cut back, 0 bases at V and 4 bases at J, with 12 bases in the middle. The CDR3 sequence: CASSQSGPVAYGYTF. CDR3 bases: TGCGCCAGCAGTCAATCGGGGCCGGTTGCCTATGGCTACACCTTC.

The rearrangement joins TRBV30 to TRBJ1-5; a possible D gene is TRBD1 (5 bases). Trimming shortened V by 1 base and J by 2 bases, and 9 bases separated the two germline ends. CDR3 length equals 14 residues. The germline V gene has CDR1 GTSNPN and CDR2 SVGIG (reference sequence). CDR3 loop: CAWSEGRGNQPQHF. In DNA form, the CDR3 reads TGTGCCTGGAGTGAAGGCAGGGGCAATCAGCCCCAGCATTTT.

V is TRBV7-6 and J is TRBJ2-2, with D maybe TRBD2 (5 bases). Germline assignment: CDR1 SGHVS and CDR2 FNYEAQ. The CDR3 contains 12 residues. CDR3 region: CATPGKTGELFF. In DNA, the CDR3 is TGTGCTACCCCCGGGAAGACCGGGGAGCTGTTTTTT.

The DNA for the CDR3 is TGTGCCAGCAGTTCCTGGGGTCGGTCCTACGAGCAGTACTTC. Protein product: CASSSWGRSYEQYF. V gene TRBV27 combines with J gene TRBJ2-7; D remains ambiguous. Trimming took 4 bases from V and 1 from J, leaving 11 bases between them. This CDR3 is built from 14 residues. Germline lookup yields CDR1 MNHEY and CDR2 SMNVEV (reference sequence).

The V gene is TRBV7-2, the J gene TRBJ1-2; weak D call: TRBD1 (5 bases). The CDR3 consists of 15 residues. Germline V CDR1 and CDR2: SGHTA, FQGNSA. Trimming removed 3 bases at V and 4 bases at J, with 15 bases between. The CDR3 DNA is TGTGCCAGCAGCTTCCCGGGGGTGTCCATCTATGGCTACACCTTC. It codes for CASSFPGVSIYGYTF.

J is TRBJ1-5 and V is TRBV28, with a possible D match to TRBD1 (5 bases). Germline lookup yields CDR1 MDHEN and CDR2 SYDVKM. The CDR3 is made up of 16 amino acids. V was shortened by 4 bases and J by 3 bases, with 16 bases between the two germline ends. CDR3 protein: CASSWGRGTTNQPQHF. In DNA, the CDR3 is TGTGCCAGCAGTTGGGGCCGGGGGACGACCAATCAGCCCCAGCATTTT.

The chain links TRBV7-9 to TRBJ1-1, with TRBD1 matching over 8 bases. Germline assignment: CDR1 SEHNR and CDR2 FQNEAQ (reference sequence). With V trimmed by 6 bases and J by 8 bases, 8 bases remained unmatched. CDR3 length equals 13 residues. The CDR3 DNA is TGTGCCAGCAGGCAAGACAGGGGACTAGAAGCTTTCTTT. Amino acids: CASRQDRGLEAFF.

V is TRBV7-8 and J is TRBJ2-3, with D perhaps TRBD2 (6 bases). The CDR3 totals 15 residues. CDR1 and CDR2 from the germline V gene are SGHVS and FQNEAQ. The ends were cut back, 3 bases at V and 1 base at J, with 11 bases in the middle. In DNA form, the CDR3 reads TGTGCCAGCAGCTTCTTCGGCGGGGGCACAGATACGCAGTATTTT. Protein sequence: CASSFFGGGTDTQYF.

The chain joins TRBV7-8 to TRBJ2-2; TRBD2 is a possible D gene (6 bases). The V and J ends lost 5 bases and 0 bases respectively, with 13 bases between them. Germline lookup yields CDR1 SGHVS and CDR2 FQNEAQ. This CDR3 spans 16 amino acids. This CDR3 reads CASSAGRVTNTGELFF. The CDR3 DNA reads as TGTGCCAGCAGCGCGGGACGGGTAACGAACACCGGGGAGCTGTTTTTT.

The rearrangement uses TRBV29-1 and TRBJ2-5; no firm D call. Germline-derived CDR1 and CDR2 are SQVTM and ANQGSEA. The CDR3 is made up of 12 amino acids. V lost 4 bases, J lost 4 bases, and 10 bases lay in between. This CDR3 reads CSVVEIGETQYF. The CDR3 DNA reads as TGCAGCGTTGTCGAAATAGGAGAGACCCAGTACTTC.

The rearrangement uses TRBV4-1 and TRBJ2-1; 7 bases map to TRBD1. The CDR3 totals 14 residues. CDR1 MGHRA and CDR2 YSYEKL come from the germline V gene. J gave up 9 bases and V 1 base, and 6 bases lay outside the gene matches. CDR3 nucleotide sequence: TGCGCCAGCAGCCAAGGTGACAGGGCTTCTGAGCAGTTCTTC. It is translated as CASSQGDRASEQFF.

The chain uses TRBV11-2 and TRBJ2-1, with 10 bases aligning to TRBD2. Germline CDR1 SGHAT, CDR2 FQNNGV. The CDR3 covers 16 residues. Germline trimming cut 4 bases from V and 2 bases from J; bases unmatched to any gene: 5. DNA for the CDR3: TGTGCCAGCAGCTCGAGAGCGGGAGGGCCCTACAATGAGCAGTTCTTC. Translating gives CASSSRAGGPYNEQFF.

V gene TRBV6-6 combines with J gene TRBJ2-7; 13 positions match TRBD2. J gave up 5 bases and V 2 bases, and 6 bases lay outside the gene matches. Germline CDR1 MNHNY, CDR2 SVGAGI (reference sequence). This CDR3 is 16 amino acids long. CDR3 nucleotide sequence: TGTGCCAGCAGTTACGTTTTAGGACTAGCGGGAGACGAGCAGTACTTC. It specifies CASSYVLGLAGDEQYF.